This TCR beta chain derives from a study of T cell repertoires in MIS-A myocarditis (dated by TCRdb to between 2020 and 2023). The QIAamp DNA FFPE kit was used to extract genomic DNA from formalin-fixed paraffin-embedded autopsy tissue. The germline V and J ends show losses of 1 base and 9 bases respectively, and no gene match explains 17 bases of the junction. The CDR3 measures 18 amino acids from cysteine to phenylalanine. Just CDR3 DNA is preserved here, 54 bases in frame from base 1. CDR1 and CDR2 (SGHVS, FNYEAQ) derive from the germline V gene. TCRbeta CDR3 regions were amplified by the immunoSEQ bias-controlled multiplex PCR and were subjected to high-throughput sequencing. Processing in the source paper ran as follows. The immunoSEQ vendor pipeline collapsed and filtered the CDR3 sequences so that the abundance and frequency of each unique TCRbeta CDR3 could be quantified. Dominant CDR3 amino acid sequences were clustered with SARS-CoV-2-specific ImmuneCODE TCRbeta sequences by CD-HIT using a 90% global sequence identity threshold. Clones with frequencies of 0.1 to 1 were classed as hyperexpanded, and 0.01 to 0.1 as large. For the dominant clones, CDR3 amino acid sequences and V and J gene assignments were confirmed with MiXCR. The R stringdist package was used to calculate Levenshtein distances between the patient clonotypes and the ImmuneCODE hits. Drawn from immuneACCESS, this table holds only the in-frame rearrangements with V and J called that TCRdb kept. Clones are partly lost; checked studies trace under half to an unresolved V gene and leave the rest unexplained. V and J calls and clone size are copied from that table; D and trimming were computed from the DNA. This sample holds approximately 5,500 clones; approximately 80% were observed only once. Around 65% of the sample comes from the top ten.

On this clone itself: Its antigen remains undetermined. Base qualities are missing; no much larger clone stands one base away.

This receptor was identified in a man between 18 and 29 years old with fulminant myocarditis from multisystem inflammatory syndrome in adults (MIS-A) after COVID-19. The sequenced sample consisted of interventricular septum heart tissue obtained at autopsy. Reading the label with the study, this specimen's cell subset or site is: cardiac tissue sample (left or right ventricle, interventricular septum, or pericardium). The chain joins TRBV7-6 to TRBJ2-1; 8 bases in the middle match TRBD2. The CDR3 amino acid sequence is: CASSLGSLAGPLWGEQFF. The bases read TGTGCCAGCAGCTTAGGGTCCCTAGCGGGCCCTCTTTGGGGTGAGCAGTTCTTC. Outside the CDR3, residues come from the reference TRBV7-6 and TRBJ2-1 proteins, so the full variable domain is: GAGVSQSPRYKVTKRGQDVALRCDPISGHVSLYWYRQALGQGPEFLTYFNYEAQQDKSGLPNDRFSAERPEGSISTLTIQRTEQRDSAMYRCASSLGSLAGPLWGEQFFGPGTRLTVL.